These 24 T cell receptor beta chains were all obtained from the same sample, sequenced in a study of blood T cell repertoires in COVID-19. Sequencing was performed with immunoSEQ multiplex PCR; in TCRdb, only in-frame clones are kept and a portion is missing. The sample has approximately 250,000 clones; around 89% are singletons. The sequencing sample was made of PBMCs or T cells enriched from blood (not recorded which). Receptor source: a woman under 40 who had recovered from COVID-19.

V usage is TRBV11-2 and J usage is TRBJ2-7; TRBD1 matches 8 bases. The V gene's germline CDR1 is SGHAT and CDR2 FQNNGV. The junction had 4 bases not matched to a gene; V was cut back by 3 bases and J by 9 bases. This CDR3 comprises 12 residues. The CDR3 nucleotides read TGTGCCAGCAGCTTCGGACAGGGACGGCAGTACTTC. Its protein is CASSFGQGRQYF.

The rearrangement links TRBV4-3 to TRBJ2-7; 7 nucleotides align to TRBD2. V lost 4 bases to trimming and J lost 4 bases; unmatched junction nucleotides: 10. The CDR3 has 15 residues. Germline CDR1 and CDR2: LGHNA and YSLEER. CDR3 sequence (DNA): TGCGCCAGCAGCCCCCTGGTGGGGGGGGGTTACGAGCAGTACTTC. Its translation is CASSPLVGGGYEQYF.

The J gene is TRBJ2-1, the V gene TRBV11-1; TRBD2 matches at 8 bases. CDR3 size: 14 residues. Germline CDR1 SGHAT, CDR2 FQDESV (reference sequence). The V gene end was trimmed by 3 bases and the J gene end by 5 bases; junction bases not matched to a gene: 3. DNA of the CDR3: TGTGCCAGCAGCTTTAGCGGGATTAACAATGAGCAGTTCTTC. Translating gives CASSFSGINNEQFF.

J is TRBJ1-6 and V is TRBV19, with 7 bases aligning to TRBD1. The CDR3 has 13 amino acids. Trimming removed 10 bases from V and 6 bases from J; junction bases left unmatched: 6. Germline CDR1 and CDR2: LNHDA and SQIVND (reference sequence). CDR3 DNA: TGTGCCACTTCCGACAGGGCTAATTCACCCCTCCACTTT. This encodes CATSDRANSPLHF.

V usage is TRBV7-8 and J usage is TRBJ2-5; 8 bases are a match to TRBD1. Germline lookup yields CDR1 SGHVS and CDR2 FQNEAQ. The V gene end was trimmed by 4 bases and the J gene end by 7 bases; junction bases not matched to a gene: 2. The CDR3 is 12 residues long. CDR3 loop: CASSSDRGTQYF. The CDR3 region has the DNA TGTGCCAGCAGCTCTGACAGGGGGACCCAGTACTTC.

The chain uses TRBV7-2 and TRBJ1-2; tentatively, D is TRBD1 (6 bases). The CDR3 is 14 amino acids. The germline V and J ends were trimmed by 5 bases and 8 bases, with 18 bases remaining between them. Looked up from germline, CDR1 is SGHTA and CDR2 is FQGNSA. CDR3 residues: CASSTNGGAQGYTF. In DNA form, the CDR3 reads TGTGCCAGCAGCACAAACGGGGGGGCGCAGGGCTACACCTTC.

This clone has just one count. This chain uses TRBV7-2 with TRBJ1-1; the D gene is possibly TRBD1 (5 bases). The germline V gene has CDR1 SGHTA and CDR2 FQGNSA. Trimming took 1 base from V and 3 from J, leaving 9 bases between them. The CDR3 extends over 14 amino acids. The CDR3 DNA reads TGTGCCAGCAGCTTAGGCAGGGTAGACACTGAAGCTTTCTTT. It specifies CASSLGRVDTEAFF.

The chain links TRBV19 to TRBJ2-1; tentative D call: TRBD1 (6 bases). Trimming stripped 9 bases from V and 4 bases from J, with 13 bases between. The germline CDR1 and CDR2 sequences are LNHDA and SQIVND (reference sequence). The CDR3 loop spans 13 amino acids. The CDR3 region is CASSTGPYNEQFF. The CDR3 nucleotides read TGTGCCAGCTCGACAGGCCCTTACAATGAGCAGTTCTTC.

The chain couples TRBV28 to TRBJ1-2; 7 bases agree with TRBD1. V shed 11 bases, J shed 4 bases, and the junction held 7 bases outside the gene matches. There are 12 residues in the CDR3. The V gene's germline CDR1 is MDHEN and CDR2 SYDVKM. The CDR3 DNA sequence: TGTGCCTGGAACAGGGGCGGCTATGGCTACACCTTC. Residues: CAWNRGGYGYTF.

The chain is built from TRBV5-1 and TRBJ2-1; D uncertain. The length of the CDR3 is 12 residues. In germline, CDR1 is SGHRS, CDR2 YFSETQ. Trimming cost V 0 bases and J 11 bases, with 9 bases left between them. The CDR3 reads CASSLDGAKQFF. The CDR3, as DNA: TGCGCCAGCAGCTTGGACGGAGCTAAGCAGTTCTTC.

The chain joins TRBV2 to TRBJ1-5; possibly TRBD1 for D (6 bases). The CDR3 runs 15 residues. V shed 5 bases and J shed 6 bases, with 17 bases lying between them. Germline CDR1 and CDR2: SNHLY and FYNNEI. The CDR3 coding sequence is TGTGCCAGCAGTTCTCTAACAGGGTTGGGTCAGCCCCAGCATTTT. Protein: CASSSLTGLGQPQHF.

The chain uses TRBV4-3 and TRBJ2-7, with unresolved D. This CDR3 contains 15 residues. Trimming took 0 bases from V and 4 from J, leaving 13 bases between them. The germline V gene has CDR1 LGHNA and CDR2 YSLEER. CDR3 region: CASSQDRNPGYEQYF. CDR3 DNA sequence: TGCGCCAGCAGCCAAGATAGGAACCCAGGTTACGAGCAGTACTTC.

The chain couples TRBV5-1 to TRBJ2-1; D is unclear. From germline, CDR1 is SGHRS and CDR2 YFSETQ. This CDR3 is 15 amino acids long. Between the trimmed V and J ends, which lost 4 bases and 5 bases, there was a span of 16 bases. CDR3 in DNA: TGCGCCAGCAGCGAACTTAGCAGTCGCGACAATGAGCAGTTCTTC. As protein: CASSELSSRDNEQFF.

The chain employs TRBV24-1 and TRBJ1-2; D perhaps matches TRBD1 (6 bases). Germline CDR1 is KGHDR and CDR2 is SFDVKD. This CDR3 comprises 13 residues. Trimming removed 4 bases from V and 9 bases from J, with 14 bases in between. The CDR3 DNA reads as TGTGCCACCAGTGACCGAAGTGGGACAAGCTACACCTTC. It codes for CATSDRSGTSYTF.

Only one count was recorded for this clone. V gene TRBV12-1 combines with J gene TRBJ2-1; TRBD2, the table's D call, was not compared with the DNA. TRBV12-1 is recorded as a pseudogene. There are 16 residues in the CDR3. The CDR3 DNA is TGTGCCAGCAACTGGGGGGATCTCAGCTCCTACAATGAGCAGTTCTTC. This sequence encodes CASNWGDLSSYNEQFF.

This clone was recorded a few times. The V and J genes are TRBV7-3 and TRBJ1-1; maybe TRBD1 (5 bases). This CDR3 is built from 15 residues. CDR1 is SGHTA and CDR2 is FQGTGA in the germline V gene. The V and J ends lost 5 bases and 3 bases respectively, with 16 bases between them. The CDR3 bases are TGTGCCAGCAGCCCCGGTGCAGGGAAGCACACTGAAGCTTTCTTT. It specifies CASSPGAGKHTEAFF.

V usage is TRBV19 and J usage is TRBJ1-1; TRBD1 is a possible D gene (5 bases). Trimming shortened V by 5 bases and J by 3 bases, and 22 bases separated the two germline ends. The CDR3 has 17 amino acids. Germline V gene sequence: CDR1 LNHDA, CDR2 SQIVND (reference sequence). CDR3 coding DNA: TGTGCCAGTAGTGCCACAGATATCTGGGGGGGTTACACTGAAGCTTTCTTT. Its protein product is CASSATDIWGGYTEAFF.

This clone came up a few times. V usage is TRBV20-1 and J usage is TRBJ1-6, with 9 bases matching TRBD1. This CDR3 region has 14 residues. Germline V CDR1 and CDR2: DFQATT, SNEGSKA (reference sequence). Germline trimming cut 6 bases from V and 9 bases from J; bases unmatched to any gene: 9. The chain's CDR3 is CSASEGQGFSPLHF. For the CDR3, the DNA is TGCAGTGCGAGTGAGGGACAGGGATTTTCACCCCTCCACTTT.

The rearrangement joins TRBV5-1 to TRBJ1-2; 7 bases fit TRBD1. Germline assignment: CDR1 SGHRS and CDR2 YFSETQ. The CDR3 totals 13 residues. V lost 0 bases and J lost 10; bases outside the gene matches: 6. The CDR3 here is CASSLDRGLDYTF. CDR3 coding DNA: TGCGCCAGCAGCTTGGACAGGGGACTTGACTACACCTTC.

CDR3 DNA: TGTGCCAGCAGCGCCCGGACTAGCGGCCCCTACGAGCAGTACTTC. Translation: CASSARTSGPYEQYF. The chain combines TRBV7-2 with TRBJ2-7, with 10 bases that match TRBD2. The V gene's germline CDR1 is SGHTA and CDR2 FQGNSA. The V and J ends lost 5 bases and 2 bases, in that order; junction bases with no gene match: 6. This CDR3 has 15 amino acids. Full variable domain (rest looked up from reference TRBV7-2 and TRBJ2-7): GAGVSQSPSNKVTEKGKDVELRCDPISGHTALYWYRQSLGQGLEFLIYFQGNSAPDKSGLPSDRFSAERTGGSVSTLTIQRTQQEDSAVYLCASSARTSGPYEQYFGPGTRLTVT.

J is TRBJ1-1 and V is TRBV6-2 or TRBV6-3; tentatively, D is TRBD1 (6 bases). The CDR3 runs 14 residues. Per the germline V gene, CDR1 is MNHEY and CDR2 is SVGEGT. The V and J ends lost 4 bases and 5 bases respectively, with 14 bases between them. CDR3 DNA: TGTGCCAGCAGTTTCAACAGGGCTCGGACTGAAGCTTTCTTT. Translated, it gives CASSFNRARTEAFF.

The rearrangement links TRBV5-1 to TRBJ2-7; 9 bases line up with TRBD1. Trimming cost V 2 bases and J 6 bases; bases outside gene matches: 6. Germline loops: CDR1 SGHRS, CDR2 YFSETQ. This CDR3 is built from 14 residues. The CDR3 sequence is CASSFGTGISEQYF. CDR3 sequence (DNA): TGCGCCAGCAGCTTCGGGACAGGGATTAGCGAGCAGTACTTC.

This chain connects TRBV6-2 or TRBV6-3 to TRBJ2-2, with 7 positions matching TRBD2. Germline CDR1 MNHEY, CDR2 SVGEGT. The J segment lost 6 bases and the V segment lost 4 bases, leaving 5 bases of the junction unmatched. The CDR3 length is 14 residues. The CDR3 loop reads CASSSNGGAGELFF. The CDR3 nucleotides are TGTGCCAGCAGTTCTAATGGGGGGGCCGGGGAGCTGTTTTTT.

V and J are TRBV4-3 and TRBJ2-7; 8 bases map to TRBD1. Germline CDR1 is LGHNA and CDR2 is YSLEER. V dropped 0 bases and J dropped 1; count of bases not matched to a gene: 14. The CDR3 sequence is 19 residues long. CDR3 coding DNA: TGCGCCAGCAGCCAAGATGCCAACCGGTGGGACAGGAGGTCCTACGAGCAGTACTTC. It is translated as CASSQDANRWDRRSYEQYF.